This TCR beta chain derives from a study of CD8+ T cells in alopecia areata. Isolated RNA was reverse transcribed into cDNA used as the sequencing template. The repertoire was sequenced with immunoSEQ multiplex PCR; TCRdb's copy has only in-frame clones and lacks some. The table includes under 150,000 clones, 75% to 85% detected once. The germline CDR1 and CDR2 sequences are SEHNR and FQNEAQ (reference sequence). V gave up 4 bases and J gave up 9 bases, with 16 bases separating them. This CDR3 region has 14 residues. Treatment given: oral pan-JAK inhibitor, 5-10 mg twice daily. This clonotype was sampled from a human donor with alopecia areata. The chain recombines TRBV7-9 with TRBJ2-1; no clear D gene. Sequencing used CD8+ T cells sorted from blood, obtained at week 4, from a patient treated with tofacitinib. In nucleotides, the CDR3 is TGTGCCAGCAGCTCCGGCCGCTCTTTGGTTGAGCAGTTCTTC. Translating it yields CASSSGRSLVEQFF.